The rows below give T cell receptor beta chains drawn from one sample of a study of shared clonotypes between healthy human individuals. This table comes from immunoSEQ multiplex PCR, and its TCRdb copy is limited to in-frame clones, with some not included. The data contain hundreds of thousands of clones, around four fifths of them seen just once; the ten biggest clones take up 1.5% to 2%. Sequenced sample: memory CD4+ T cells sorted from blood. The receptor source for this set is a young woman in good health. The CDR3 runs from the conserved cysteine through the conserved F or W. The order of the fields is J gene, clone size, D gene, V gene, CDR3 protein, CDR3 DNA. D genes are given only for firm matches. A clone size is listed for some rows: how often the clone was seen (once, few, many), or a class if it is expanded.

TRBJ1-2,NA,NA,TRBV28,CASSLSPGALYGYTF,TGTGCCAGCAGTTTGTCGCCAGGTGCGCTATATGGCTACACCTTC
TRBJ2-1,NA,NA,TRBV18,CASSPVNEQFF,TGTGCCAGCTCACCAGTGAATGAGCAGTTCTTC
TRBJ1-1,NA,NA,TRBV29-1,CSVVILTEAFF,TGCAGCGTTGTCATACTCACTGAAGCTTTCTTT
TRBJ2-2,few,NA,TRBV7-2,CASSSQPTENTGELFF,TGTGCCAGCAGCTCCCAGCCTACTGAGAACACCGGGGAGCTGTTTTTT
TRBJ2-1,NA,NA,TRBV19,CASSIWGESKNEQFF,TGTGCCAGTAGTATCTGGGGGGAGAGTAAAAATGAGCAGTTCTTC
TRBJ2-7,NA,TRBD1,TRBV30,CAWSYRGSFYEQYF,TGTGCCTGGAGTTACAGGGGGAGCTTCTACGAGCAGTACTTC
TRBJ1-1,NA,TRBD1,TRBV5-1,CASSSGQGETEAFF,TGCGCCAGCAGCTCGGGACAGGGGGAGACTGAAGCTTTCTTT
TRBJ2-2,few,NA,TRBV5-1,CASILDANTGELFF,TGCGCCAGTATCCTGGACGCGAACACCGGGGAGCTGTTTTTT
TRBJ1-3,NA,NA,TRBV11-2,CASSQISRQGSGNTIYF,TGTGCCAGCAGCCAAATTAGTCGTCAGGGATCCGGAAACACCATATATTTT
TRBJ2-7,NA,NA,TRBV11-2,CASSLEAAYEQYF,TGTGCCAGCAGCTTAGAGGCAGCCTACGAGCAGTACTTC
TRBJ1-3,NA,NA,TRBV6-5,CASRRGPGNTIYF,TGTGCCAGCAGACGGGGACCTGGAAACACCATATATTTT
TRBJ2-2,NA,TRBD2,TRBV15,CATSRDPSLAGNTGELFF,TGTGCCACCAGCAGAGATCCCAGCCTAGCGGGAAACACCGGGGAGCTGTTTTTT
TRBJ1-3,NA,NA,TRBV4-1,CASSPGDRGTIYF,TGCGCCAGCAGCCCGGGGGATCGGGGCACCATATATTTT
TRBJ1-1,NA,TRBD1,TRBV5-1,CASSRGDRDNTEAFF,TGCGCCAGCAGCCGCGGGGACAGGGATAACACTGAAGCTTTCTTT
TRBJ2-5,once,NA,TRBV7-9,CASLKVSGTGEETQYF,TGTGCCAGCCTCAAGGTTTCGGGAACCGGGGAAGAGACCCAGTACTTC
TRBJ2-2,NA,NA,TRBV5-1,CASSGGRNTGELFF,TGCGCCAGCAGCGGCGGACGAAACACCGGGGAGCTGTTTTTT
TRBJ1-5,NA,TRBD1,TRBV5-1,CASSLAGTAYQPQHF,TGCGCCAGCAGCTTGGCCGGGACAGCCTATCAGCCCCAGCATTTT
TRBJ2-7,NA,NA,TRBV29-1,CSVEERGAGYEQYF,TGCAGCGTTGAAGAGAGGGGTGCGGGCTACGAGCAGTACTTC
TRBJ1-3,NA,NA,TRBV11-2,CASSLSRISGNTIYF,TGTGCCAGCAGCTTAAGTCGAATCTCTGGAAACACCATATATTTT
TRBJ2-5,NA,NA,TRBV18,CASSLRAMLGETQYF,TGTGCCAGCTCACTCCGCGCCATGCTTGGAGAGACCCAGTACTTC
TRBJ2-2,NA,TRBD2,TRBV7-8,CASSLYRLAGAGGTGELFF,TGTGCCAGCAGCTTATATCGACTAGCGGGAGCGGGAGGCACCGGGGAGCTGTTTTTT
TRBJ1-1,many,TRBD1,TRBV6-4,CASSDRGHTEAFF,TGTGCCAGCAGTGACAGGGGGCACACTGAAGCTTTCTTT
TRBJ2-3,NA,NA,TRBV18,CASSPASTDTQYF,TGTGCCAGCTCACCCGCTTCCACAGATACGCAGTATTTT
TRBJ1-4,NA,NA,TRBV28,CASSPWEVNEKLFF,TGTGCCAGCAGCCCGTGGGAGGTAAATGAAAAACTGTTTTTT
TRBJ2-7,NA,TRBD2,TRBV5-1,CASSSLAGGSNYEQYF,TGCGCCAGCAGCTCACTAGCGGGAGGATCAAACTACGAGCAGTACTTC
TRBJ2-7,NA,NA,TRBV27,CASSLSDGFVHF,TGTGCCAGCAGTTTATCGGACGGGTTCGTGCACTTC
TRBJ1-2,NA,NA,TRBV28,CASSTTSYYGYTF,TGTGCCAGCAGTACCACTTCCTACTATGGCTACACCTTC
TRBJ1-2,NA,NA,TRBV15,CATSRDRSGAYGYTF,TGTGCCACCAGCAGAGATCGTTCAGGGGCGTATGGCTACACCTTC
TRBJ1-5,many,NA,TRBV28,CASSSSATFSNQPQHF,TGTGCCAGCAGTTCCTCAGCGACCTTTAGCAATCAGCCCCAGCATTTT
TRBJ1-5,many,TRBD1,TRBV28,CASSSQGARNQPQHF,TGTGCCAGCAGCTCTCAGGGGGCGCGCAATCAGCCCCAGCATTTT
TRBJ2-2,NA,NA,TRBV7-7,CASSSQDGELFF,TGTGCCAGCAGCTCCCAGGACGGGGAGCTGTTTTTT
TRBJ2-6,NA,TRBD2,TRBV28,CASSVGGGGVSGANVLTF,TGTGCCAGCAGTGTGGGCGGGGGAGGAGTCTCTGGGGCCAACGTCCTGACTTTC
TRBJ2-1,many,NA,TRBV6-6,CASSSTGTGTYNEQFF,TGTGCCAGCAGTAGTACCGGGACGGGAACCTACAATGAGCAGTTCTTC
TRBJ2-7,few,NA,TRBV25-1,CASSPAGYEQYF,TGTGCCAGCAGTCCGGCGGGCTACGAGCAGTACTTC
TRBJ2-3,NA,NA,TRBV15,CATSRDLSEVTDTQYF,TGTGCCACCAGCAGAGATCTAAGTGAGGTCACAGATACGCAGTATTTT
TRBJ2-3,NA,NA,TRBV28,CASKGSTDTQYF,TGTGCCAGCAAGGGATCCACAGATACGCAGTATTTT
TRBJ1-2,NA,TRBD1,TRBV7-2,CASSSGQGYGYTF,TGTGCCAGCAGTTCCGGACAGGGCTATGGCTACACCTTC
TRBJ2-1,NA,NA,TRBV4-1,CASSQVGTGSNEQFF,TGCGCCAGCAGCCAAGTCGGTACAGGGAGCAATGAGCAGTTCTTC
TRBJ1-1,few,NA,TRBV27,CASSLDPFTRGAKNTEAFF,TGTGCCAGCAGTTTAGACCCTTTTACCAGGGGAGCTAAGAACACTGAAGCTTTCTTT
TRBJ2-1,many,TRBD2,TRBV2,CASSEPGTSTLNEQFF,TGTGCCAGCAGTGAGCCCGGGACTAGCACCCTCAATGAGCAGTTCTTC
TRBJ2-2,NA,TRBD1,TRBV19,CASSIGTANTGELFF,TGTGCCAGTAGTATCGGGACAGCGAACACCGGGGAGCTGTTTTTT
TRBJ2-2,once,NA,TRBV7-2,CASSLPGELFF,TGTGCCAGCAGCTTACCCGGGGAGCTGTTTTTT
TRBJ2-7,NA,TRBD2,TRBV6-1,CASKRAGDAYEQYF,TGTGCCAGCAAGCGAGCGGGAGACGCCTACGAGCAGTACTTC
TRBJ2-7,few,NA,TRBV10-1,CASSDSGPGEQYF,TGCGCCAGCAGTGATAGCGGACCTGGGGAGCAGTACTTC
TRBJ2-1,few,TRBD2,TRBV15,CATRRTSGTYNEQFF,TGTGCCACCAGACGGACTAGCGGGACCTACAATGAGCAGTTCTTC
TRBJ2-7,many,NA,TRBV23-1,CAALKGRLRSLDEQYF,TGCGCCGCCCTGAAAGGGCGTCTCCGAAGTTTGGACGAGCAGTACTTC